This record looks at one T cell receptor beta chain sequence and its context. The sample originates from a study of shared clonotypes between healthy human individuals. The study ran the assay at deep level. Produced via immunoSEQ multiplex PCR; TCRdb's table is partial and in-frame only. The data hold 850,000 to 1,100,000 clones, with approximately 80% observed a single time. Sequencing used memory CD4+ T cells from PBMCs. Stated subset: CD45RA-negative fraction. The clonotype comes from a man aged 18 to 30 in good health. Some clones in this sample may be carry-over from other donors' samples.

The CDR3 DNA reads as TGCGCCAGCAGCTTAAATTTCAATGGGTGGACTGAAGCTTTCTTT. This gives the protein CASSLNFNGWTEAFF. V and J are TRBV5-1 and TRBJ1-1; D is unresolved. Germline lookup yields CDR1 SGHRS and CDR2 YFSETQ. The CDR3 has 15 residues. Deletions cut 2 bases from V and 5 bases from J, with 16 bases between.